The 19 T cell receptor beta chains below all came from one sample that was sequenced in a study of blood T cell repertoires in COVID-19. Sequencing used immunoSEQ multiplex PCR; TCRdb keeps in-frame clones, though not all of them. The repertoire consists of 60,000 or so clones, with more than 55% occurring once and the leading ten covering around 54%. The sample taken for sequencing was PBMCs or T cells enriched from blood (not recorded which). The receptor set was obtained from a woman aged 60 to 75 who had been exposed to COVID-19.

This chain uses TRBV11-2 with TRBJ2-4; tentative D call: TRBD1 (6 bases). This CDR3 has 12 residues. Per germline, CDR1 SGHAT and CDR2 FQNNGV. The V and J ends lost 5 bases and 6 bases respectively, with 8 bases between them. Written as DNA, the CDR3 is TGTGCCAGCAGCCCACAGGGAAACATTCAGTACTTC. Translating it yields CASSPQGNIQYF.

This clone has just a few counts. This chain uses TRBV3-1 (or the pseudogene TRBV3-2) with TRBJ2-5; 9 bases fit TRBD2. Germline V gene sequence: CDR1 LGHDT, CDR2 YNNKEL (reference sequence). J was trimmed by 5 bases and V by 5 bases; bases with no gene match: 9. The CDR3 spans 15 residues. CDR3 in amino acids: CASSLRGGPYETQYF. The CDR3 DNA sequence: TGTGCCAGCAGCTTGCGGGGGGGCCCCTATGAGACCCAGTACTTC.

The J gene is TRBJ1-3, the V gene TRBV28, with D maybe TRBD1 (5 bases). Trimming shortened V by 3 bases and J by 11 bases, and 23 bases separated the two germline ends. The CDR3 covers 16 residues. The germline V gene encodes CDR1 MDHEN and CDR2 SYDVKM. The CDR3 DNA is TGTGCCAGCAGTTTTGGAGGGGCCGGCGGATTGGGCGCCATATATTTT. Translated: CASSFGGAGGLGAIYF.

The chain couples TRBV11-2 to TRBJ2-2; TRBD1 agrees at 7 bases. Losses at the gene ends were 1 base for V and 5 bases for J; bases not matched to a gene: 4. The germline V gene has CDR1 SGHAT and CDR2 FQNNGV. This CDR3 spans 15 amino acids. CDR3: CASSLAYRGTGELFF. Here the CDR3 DNA reads TGTGCCAGCAGCTTAGCGTACAGGGGAACCGGGGAGCTGTTTTTT.

The CDR3 coding sequence is TGTGCCAGCAGGTCCCCCACGGGGGGAAATGGCTACACCTTC. Its translation: CASRSPTGGNGYTF. This chain connects TRBV28 to TRBJ1-2, with D perhaps TRBD1 (5 bases). CDR1 is MDHEN and CDR2 is SYDVKM in the germline V gene. V lost 6 bases and J lost 6, with 17 bases in between. The CDR3 runs 14 residues.

The chain recombines TRBV5-1 with TRBJ1-2; 10 bases align to TRBD1. Germline CDR1 reads SGHRS; CDR2 reads YFSETQ. Losses at the gene ends were 4 bases for V and 8 bases for J; bases not matched to a gene: 11. This CDR3 region has 15 residues. The CDR3 spells CASSVSTGGARGYTF. The CDR3 DNA reads as TGCGCCAGCAGCGTCTCGACAGGGGGCGCAAGGGGCTACACCTTC.

The chain joins TRBV28 to TRBJ2-2; possible D gene TRBD1, 6 bases. V lost 10 bases and J lost 1, with 13 bases in between. Germline V gives CDR1 MDHEN, CDR2 SYDVKM. This CDR3 spans 14 amino acids. The CDR3 nucleotides are TGTGCCACCACGGACAGCCTGAACACCGGGGAGCTGTTTTTT. It yields the protein CATTDSLNTGELFF.

This chain joins TRBV10-2 and TRBJ2-7; perhaps TRBD2 as D (5 bases). This CDR3 contains 14 residues. In germline, CDR1 is WSHSY, CDR2 SAAADI. V lost 5 bases and J 5 bases, leaving 16 bases between the germline ends. Written as DNA, the CDR3 is TGCGCCAGCAGTAAAAGGCGGGTAGTCGACGAGCAGTACTTC. Amino acids: CASSKRRVVDEQYF.

The chain carries TRBV3-1 (or the pseudogene TRBV3-2) and TRBJ1-5; possible D gene TRBD1, 5 bases. Looked up from germline, CDR1 is LGHDT and CDR2 is YNNKEL (reference sequence). The germline V and J ends were trimmed by 0 bases and 6 bases, with 12 bases remaining between them. The CDR3 has 15 residues. In DNA form, the CDR3 reads TGTGCCAGCAGCCAAGATACCCAGGGCGGTCAGCCCCAGCATTTT. Translated: CASSQDTQGGQPQHF.

J is TRBJ1-4 and V is TRBV10-3; D gene ambiguous. Trimming removed 2 bases from V and 7 bases from J, with 5 bases in between. The germline CDR1 and CDR2 sequences are ENHRY and SYGVKD. The CDR3 totals 12 residues. The CDR3 reads CAISERGEKLFF. CDR3 DNA: TGTGCCATCAGTGAGCGGGGTGAAAAACTGTTTTTT.

The V and J genes are TRBV19 and TRBJ2-3, with 8 bases matching TRBD1. CDR1 and CDR2 (germline): LNHDA, SQIVND (reference sequence). The V gene end was trimmed by 10 bases and the J gene end by 3 bases; junction bases not matched to a gene: 6. The CDR3 has 13 amino acids. CDR3 region: CATQTGGTDTQYF. Here the CDR3 DNA reads TGTGCCACTCAAACAGGGGGTACAGATACGCAGTATTTT.

This chain joins TRBV7-3 and TRBJ1-1; 10 nucleotides agree with TRBD1. The junction had 5 bases not matched to a gene; V was cut back by 2 bases and J by 5 bases. Germline loops: CDR1 SGHTA, CDR2 FQGTGA. CDR3 length: 15 amino acids. The CDR3 DNA reads TGTGCCAGCAGCTTATTTGGACAGGGGGGGACTGAAGCTTTCTTT. Translation gives CASSLFGQGGTEAFF.

This clone was detected only a few times. The chain has TRBV5-6 and TRBJ1-2; tentative D call: TRBD1 (5 bases). Trimming pared 5 bases from V and 1 base from J, leaving 6 bases between. The CDR3 length is 12 residues. Germline CDR1 and CDR2: SGHDT and YYEEEE. CDR3 amino acids: CASRDNNYGYTF. The CDR3 DNA follows: TGTGCCAGCAGGGACAATAACTATGGCTACACCTTC.

The genes are TRBV28 and TRBJ2-7, with 11 bases that match TRBD2. V was pared by 6 bases and J by 4 bases, with 11 bases of the junction left unmatched. This CDR3 has 16 residues. CDR1 is MDHEN, CDR2 SYDVKM, per germline. The CDR3 DNA is TGTGCCAGCAGCCTCCCGGGGGGGACTAGCGGATACGAGCAGTACTTC. Amino acids: CASSLPGGTSGYEQYF.

The chain combines TRBV12-3 or TRBV12-4 with TRBJ1-1, with D maybe TRBD1 (6 bases). This CDR3 is 13 amino acids long. V gave up 6 bases and J gave up 1 base, with 9 bases separating them. The CDR3 spells CASRMTGNTEAFF. DNA for the CDR3: TGTGCCAGCAGAATGACAGGGAACACTGAAGCTTTCTTT.

The chain has TRBV11-2 and TRBJ2-2; tentative D call: TRBD1 (5 bases). The CDR3 spans 15 residues. CDR1 and CDR2 from the germline V gene are SGHAT and FQNNGV. V gave up 5 bases and J gave up 5 bases, with 15 bases separating them. This CDR3 reads CASSISITGTGELFF. In nucleotides, the CDR3 is TGTGCCAGCAGCATTAGCATTACAGGAACCGGGGAGCTGTTTTTT. Full variable domain (outside the CDR3, taken from reference TRBV11-2 and TRBJ2-2): EAGVAQSPRYKIIEKRQSVAFWCNPISGHATLYWYQQILGQGPKLLIQFQNNGVVDDSQLPKDRFSAERLKGVDSTLKIQPAKLEDSAVYLCASSISITGTGELFFGEGSRLTVL.

This rearrangement joins TRBV27 to TRBJ2-6; a possible D gene is TRBD1 (6 bases). CDR3 length: 15 residues. Germline-derived CDR1 and CDR2 are MNHEY and SMNVEV (reference sequence). V dropped 4 bases and J dropped 0 bases, with 7 bases sitting between them. The CDR3 DNA is TGTGCCAGCAGTTGGACAGCCTCTGGGGCCAACGTCCTGACTTTC. It encodes CASSWTASGANVLTF.

The rearrangement links TRBV5-1 to TRBJ1-5; 10 nucleotides match TRBD1. The CDR3 has 15 residues. Germline CDR1 SGHRS, CDR2 YFSETQ. With V trimmed by 4 bases and J by 5 bases, 6 bases remained unmatched. As DNA, the CDR3 is TGCGCCAGCAGCCCGAAGACAGGGGGCGATCAGCCCCAGCATTTT. It is translated as CASSPKTGGDQPQHF.

This clone was seen more than once but under ten times. This chain joins TRBV4-2 and TRBJ2-5, with TRBD2 as a possible D gene (5 bases). The germline V gene encodes CDR1 LGHNA and CDR2 YNFKEQ. Trimming took off 0 bases at V and 1 base at J, with 12 bases between the two ends. This CDR3 region has 16 residues. The CDR3 nucleotides read TGTGCCAGCAGCCAAGAGGAGAAGCGGTCCCAAGAGACCCAGTACTTC. This translates into CASSQEEKRSQETQYF.